The 10 T cell receptor beta chains in this list originate from one sample, sequenced in a study of cytomegalovirus exposure and HLA in healthy donors. Primers: 60 Vbeta forward and 13 Jbeta reverse. Sequencing used immunoSEQ multiplex PCR; TCRdb keeps in-frame clones, though not all of them. Of about 38,000 clones in the sample, approximately 71% are singletons; the top ten hold roughly 18%. The specimen sequenced was PBMCs. The receptors were sampled from a middle-aged man in good health and CMV-seropositive.

V is TRBV30 and J is TRBJ1-5; D perhaps matches TRBD1 (6 bases). Per germline, CDR1 GTSNPN and CDR2 SVGIG (reference sequence). This CDR3 is 15 amino acids long. V was pared by 3 bases and J by 2 bases, with 14 bases between. Here the CDR3 DNA reads TGTGCCTGGAGCTATCAGGGGCTGGGCAATCAGCCCCAGCATTTT. Amino acids: CAWSYQGLGNQPQHF.

This chain links TRBV7-8 with TRBJ2-5; 16 bases are shared with TRBD2. V dropped 3 bases and J dropped 4; count of bases not matched to a gene: 8. Germline loops: CDR1 SGHVS, CDR2 FQNEAQ. The CDR3 spans 18 residues. Here the CDR3 reads CASSLGLAGGLLLETQYF. The DNA of the CDR3 is TGTGCCAGCAGCTTGGGACTAGCGGGGGGGCTGCTTTTAGAGACCCAGTACTTC.

This clone has just a few counts. CDR3 in amino acids: CAWSVQGIEKLFF. CDR3 nucleotide sequence: TGTGCCTGGAGTGTACAGGGGATCGAAAAACTGTTTTTT. The rearrangement joins TRBV30 to TRBJ1-4, with TRBD1 identical over 7 bases. The V gene's germline CDR1 is GTSNPN and CDR2 SVGIG (reference sequence). V was clipped by 0 bases and J by 8 bases; unmatched bases: 3. The CDR3 length is 13 residues.

The chain has TRBV4-1 and TRBJ1-4, with a possible D match to TRBD1 (5 bases). This CDR3 has 16 residues. Germline CDR1 MGHRA, CDR2 YSYEKL. Trimming took 0 bases from V and 6 from J, leaving 14 bases between them. DNA of the CDR3: TGCGCCAGCAGCCAAGATTCGCAGGGTGGGGATGAAAAACTGTTTTTT. This translates into CASSQDSQGGDEKLFF.

The chain has TRBV28 and TRBJ1-2; 7 nucleotides align to TRBD1. Germline CDR1 MDHEN, CDR2 SYDVKM. V shed 6 bases, J shed 8 bases, and the junction held 9 bases outside the gene matches. This CDR3 has 13 amino acids. The CDR3 DNA is TGTGCCAGCAGCCCCAGCCAGGGGGGAGGCTACACCTTC. Translating gives CASSPSQGGGYTF.

V and J are TRBV5-6 and TRBJ2-5; no reliable D call. The DNA end is a closer match to TRBJ2-7, so the J assignment may be wrong. Germline CDR1 SGHDT, CDR2 YYEEEE. The CDR3 is made up of 14 amino acids. This chain's CDR3 is CASSRVDKPYEQYF. The CDR3 DNA sequence: TGTGCCAGCAGCCGAGTCGACAAGCCCTACGAGCAGTACTTC.

This clone has just a few counts. The V and J genes are TRBV2 and TRBJ2-3, with 7 bases that match TRBD1. The CDR3 consists of 14 residues. Germline V gene data show CDR1 as SNHLY and CDR2 as FYNNEI. The ends lost 6 bases at V and 0 bases at J; junction bases unmatched: 3. The chain's CDR3 is CASRLTGSTDTQYF. DNA of the CDR3: TGTGCCAGCAGATTGACAGGGAGCACAGATACGCAGTATTTT.

This sequence joins TRBV29-1 and TRBJ1-2; the D is unclear. The CDR3 covers 13 residues. Trimming left V 3 bases short and J 4 bases short, with 12 bases between. The germline CDR1 and CDR2 sequences are SQVTM and ANQGSEA. The CDR3 spells CSVDSGSPYGYTF. CDR3 nucleotide sequence: TGCAGCGTTGACTCCGGGTCCCCCTATGGCTACACCTTC.

This chain uses TRBV5-1 with TRBJ1-2; D remains unclear. There are 13 residues in the CDR3. The ends were cut back, 5 bases at V and 4 bases at J, with 12 bases in the middle. Germline-derived CDR1 and CDR2 are SGHRS and YFSETQ. CDR3 nucleotide sequence: TGCGCCAGCAGTTTTGAGCCTTCCTATGGCTACACCTTC. It specifies CASSFEPSYGYTF.

This clone was counted between two and nine times. CDR3 amino acids: CASSLFDRGNNQPQHF. Written as DNA, the CDR3 is TGTGCCAGCAGCTTGTTTGATCGGGGTAACAATCAGCCCCAGCATTTT. V usage is TRBV5-6 and J usage is TRBJ1-5; D is ambiguous. The CDR3 extends over 16 amino acids. Germline-derived CDR1 and CDR2 are SGHDT and YYEEEE. V lost 1 base to trimming and J lost 3 bases, with 14 bases between them. Together with reference TRBV5-6 and TRBJ1-5, the CDR3 gives the full variable domain: DAGVTQSPTHLIKTRGQQVTLRCSPKSGHDTVSWYQQALGQGPQFIFQYYEEEERQRGNFPDRFSGHQFPNYSSELNVNALLLGDSALYLCASSLFDRGNNQPQHFGDGTRLSIL.